The 25 T cell receptor beta chains presented below share a single source sample, sequenced in a study of vaccination effects on CD4 cells after COVID-19. Using immunoSEQ multiplex PCR, the repertoire was profiled, and TCRdb retains in-frame clones only, with some absent. Of tens of thousands of clones in the sample, around 81% were seen once. Antigen specificity for these receptors is unknown. Sequencing followed a ViraFEST assay step that expanded antigen-specific CD4+ T cells with viral peptide pools. After roughly 9 days in culture, the CD4+ T cells were isolated. People in the vaccine group had not been infected with SARS-CoV-2 before, and their nucleocapsid antibodies were negative. The sequenced sample was CD4+ T cells from PBMCs cultured with SARS-CoV-2 spike peptides, obtained before COVID-19 vaccination. These receptors were taken from a human donor who received a COVID-19 vaccine.

This chain joins TRBV28 and TRBJ1-3; D gene unclear. This CDR3 spans 15 amino acids. Germline assignment: CDR1 MDHEN and CDR2 SYDVKM. Trimming removed 4 bases from V and 4 bases from J, with 14 bases in between. The DNA of the CDR3 is TGTGCCAGCAGTTCCCTCCCCGGGTCGGGAAACACCATATATTTT. It codes for CASSSLPGSGNTIYF.

In this sample, this clone turned up a few times. The genes are TRBV6-1 and TRBJ1-5, with 8 bases aligning to TRBD1. The length of the CDR3 is 18 residues. CDR1 and CDR2 from the germline V gene are MNHNS and SASEGT. J gave up 7 bases and V 3 bases, and 17 bases lay outside the gene matches. The CDR3 bases are TGTGCCAGCAGTGACTGGCCTCGCTATCAGGGGGCAGGGCAGCCCCAGCATTTT. As protein: CASSDWPRYQGAGQPQHF.

The rearrangement links TRBV6-5 to TRBJ1-2; D not resolved. There are 15 residues in the CDR3. Germline V gives CDR1 MNHEY, CDR2 SVGAGI. Between the trimmed V and J ends, which lost 0 bases and 0 bases, there was a span of 8 bases. DNA of the CDR3: TGTGCCAGCAGTTACTCGACACCCACTAACTATGGCTACACCTTC. This sequence encodes CASSYSTPTNYGYTF.

The chain is built from TRBV28 and TRBJ1-3; D uncertain. Per germline, CDR1 MDHEN and CDR2 SYDVKM. The CDR3 totals 15 residues. V was trimmed by 1 base and J by 4 bases, leaving 11 bases between them. The CDR3 is CASSLLVTSGNTIYF. The CDR3 DNA follows: TGTGCCAGCAGTTTATTGGTAACGTCCGGAAACACCATATATTTT.

This chain links TRBV6-5 with TRBJ1-3; D is unclear. V shed 8 bases and J shed 0 bases, with 11 bases lying between them. Germline-derived CDR1 and CDR2 are MNHEY and SVGAGI. The CDR3 totals 14 residues. CDR3 coding DNA: TGTGCCAGCGCGAGGGATTACTCTGGAAACACCATATATTTT. Protein: CASARDYSGNTIYF.

The CDR3 loop reads CASSLFQRGNTGELFF. CDR3 nucleotides: TGCGCCAGCAGCTTGTTCCAGCGGGGGAACACCGGGGAGCTGTTTTTT. V usage is TRBV5-1 and J usage is TRBJ2-2; 7 bases agree with TRBD2. The V and J ends lost 1 base and 1 base, in that order; junction bases with no gene match: 4. This CDR3 spans 16 amino acids. Germline assignment: CDR1 SGHRS and CDR2 YFSETQ.

The V call is TRBV4-1, the J call TRBJ2-6; D is perhaps TRBD1 (6 bases). Trimming pared 2 bases from V and 10 bases from J, leaving 15 bases between. Germline CDR1 is MGHRA and CDR2 is YSYEKL. The CDR3 contains 15 residues. Written as DNA, the CDR3 is TGCGCCAGCAGCCAACTTCGGGACAAGAGTAACGTCCTGACTTTC. This encodes CASSQLRDKSNVLTF.

The gene calls are TRBV14 and TRBJ2-3, with 9 bases matching TRBD1. Losses at the gene ends were 4 bases for V and 1 base for J; bases not matched to a gene: 0. Germline V gene sequence: CDR1 SGHDN, CDR2 FVKESK. The CDR3 consists of 14 residues. CDR3 in amino acids: CASSRTGGTDTQYF. The CDR3 nucleotides read TGTGCCAGCAGCCGGACAGGGGGCACAGATACGCAGTATTTT.

The chain uses TRBV4-3 and TRBJ1-4, with D possibly matching TRBD1 (5 bases). The CDR3 has 15 residues. Trimming took off 8 bases at V and 7 bases at J, with 20 bases between the two ends. The germline V gene encodes CDR1 LGHNA and CDR2 YSLEER. In DNA form, the CDR3 reads TGCGCCAGCGCGAATTGGGGGGGGGTATCTGAAAAACTGTTTTTT. It translates to CASANWGGVSEKLFF.

This sequence joins TRBV2 and TRBJ2-1; 7 nucleotides line up with TRBD1. Per the germline V gene, CDR1 is SNHLY and CDR2 is FYNNEI. The length of the CDR3 is 15 residues. Trimming took 7 bases from V and 3 from J; bases not matched to a gene: 9. The CDR3 region has the DNA TGTGCCAGCAACCAAGACAGGGCTGACTACAATGAGCAGTTCTTC. As protein: CASNQDRADYNEQFF.

V and J are TRBV7-3 and TRBJ1-2, with TRBD1 identical over 9 bases. CDR1 is SGHTA and CDR2 is FQGTGA in the germline V gene. The length of the CDR3 is 17 residues. V trimming: 5 bases; J trimming: 8 bases; junction bases outside the gene matches: 18. The CDR3 loop is CASSERGGTGGLDGYTF. In DNA, the CDR3 is TGTGCCAGCAGCGAACGAGGGGGAACAGGGGGCCTTGACGGCTACACCTTC.

This sequence joins TRBV7-9 and TRBJ2-1, with TRBD2 identical over 11 bases. The germline V gene has CDR1 SEHNR and CDR2 FQNEAQ (reference sequence). J lost 6 bases, V lost 1 base, and 5 bases had no gene match. The CDR3 loop spans 16 amino acids. CDR3 in amino acids: CASSLGGLAGFNEQFF. CDR3 bases: TGTGCCAGCAGCTTAGGCGGACTAGCGGGCTTCAATGAGCAGTTCTTC.

This chain uses TRBV12-5 with TRBJ2-2, with D unclear. Germline V lookup: CDR1 LGHNT, CDR2 FRNRAP. The V gene lost 0 bases and the J gene lost 2 bases, with 10 bases spanning the gap. This CDR3 is built from 16 residues. The CDR3 loop is CASGLVLSSNTGELFF. The CDR3, as DNA: TGTGCTAGTGGTTTGGTACTTTCATCCAACACCGGGGAGCTGTTTTTT. Complete variable domain (other parts from reference TRBV12-5 and TRBJ2-2): DARVTQTPRHKVTEMGQEVTMRCQPILGHNTVFWYRQTMMQGLELLAYFRNRAPLDDSGMPKDRFSAEMPDATLATLKIQPSEPRDSAVYFCASGLVLSSNTGELFFGEGSRLTVL.

In its sample, this clone was seen once. The chain joins TRBV18 to TRBJ2-3; 7 positions match TRBD1. CDR1 KGHSH and CDR2 LQKENI come from the germline V gene. The CDR3 length is 15 residues. The V and J ends lost 2 bases and 8 bases, in that order; junction bases with no gene match: 10. Here the CDR3 reads CASSPETGSLFTQYF. The CDR3 region has the DNA TGTGCCAGCTCACCAGAGACAGGGTCCCTCTTTACGCAGTATTTT.

The genes are TRBV24-1 and TRBJ2-5; D ambiguous. In germline, CDR1 is KGHDR, CDR2 SFDVKD. This CDR3 has 15 residues. Trimming left V 2 bases short and J 2 bases short, with 11 bases between. Here the CDR3 reads CATSDSRPGQETQYF. The CDR3 DNA sequence: TGTGCCACCAGTGATTCCCGTCCGGGTCAAGAGACCCAGTACTTC.

The chain couples TRBV10-3 to TRBJ1-6; a possible D gene is TRBD1 (5 bases). V lost 4 bases and J 8 bases, leaving 6 bases between the germline ends. The CDR3 length is 12 residues. The germline CDR1 and CDR2 sequences are ENHRY and SYGVKD. CDR3: CAISVRDSPLHF. DNA for the CDR3: TGTGCCATCAGTGTCAGGGATTCACCCCTCCACTTT.

This clone was observed once. This chain links TRBV5-8 with TRBJ1-4, with 9 bases lining up with TRBD1. Germline CDR1 and CDR2: SGHTS and YDEGEE. V was pared by 5 bases and J by 5 bases, with 7 bases of the junction left unmatched. The CDR3 is made up of 15 amino acids. The CDR3: CASSLTGTGNEKLFF. The CDR3 nucleotides read TGTGCCAGCAGTCTTACCGGGACAGGGAATGAAAAACTGTTTTTT.

The chain links TRBV18 to TRBJ2-1, with D perhaps TRBD1 (5 bases). V lost 1 base and J 9 bases, leaving 22 bases between the germline ends. This CDR3 is 17 amino acids long. Germline V gene sequence: CDR1 KGHSH, CDR2 LQKENI. Here the CDR3 DNA reads TGTGCCAGCTCACCACATGCCCCACTGGCTGTGCAGGGTGAGCAGTTCTTC. The encoded protein is CASSPHAPLAVQGEQFF.

This clone was counted a single time. CDR3 sequence: CASSLWGKDEKLFF. CDR3 DNA sequence: TGTGCCAGCTCACTGTGGGGAAAGGATGAAAAACTGTTTTTT. The chain couples TRBV18 to TRBJ1-4, with unresolved D. V was trimmed by 4 bases and J by 6 bases, leaving 12 bases between them. This CDR3 is 14 amino acids long. Germline V gene data show CDR1 as KGHSH and CDR2 as LQKENI. Full variable domain (outside the CDR3, taken from reference TRBV18 and TRBJ1-4): NAGVMQNPRHLVRRRGQEARLRCSPMKGHSHVYWYRQLPEEGLKFMVYLQKENIIDESGMPKERFSAEFPKEGPSILRIQQVVRGDSAAYFCASSLWGKDEKLFFGSGTQLSVL.

The chain links TRBV6-4 to TRBJ1-5; no reliable D call. The germline V gene encodes CDR1 MRHNA and CDR2 SNTAGT. This CDR3 comprises 13 residues. Trimming removed 6 bases at V and 0 bases at J, with 6 bases between. The CDR3 region has the DNA TGTGCCAGCAGCCCGGATAGCAATCAGCCCCAGCATTTT. This codes for CASSPDSNQPQHF.

The rearrangement uses TRBV2 and TRBJ2-3; tentatively, D is TRBD1 (6 bases). The CDR3 length is 20 residues. Germline CDR1 reads SNHLY; CDR2 reads FYNNEI. The V gene lost 5 bases and the J gene lost 1 base, with 28 bases spanning the gap. The CDR3 DNA reads as TGTGCCAGCAGTCCCCTACTGGACAGCGTACTTACAGGAGGCACAGATACGCAGTATTTT. It yields the protein CASSPLLDSVLTGGTDTQYF.

This clone was found a few times. This chain joins TRBV3-1 (or the pseudogene TRBV3-2) and TRBJ2-3; D is ambiguous. Per germline, CDR1 LGHDT and CDR2 YNNKEL (reference sequence). The CDR3 length is 12 residues. With 4 bases removed from V and 4 bases from J, the gap between germline ends came to 6 bases. The CDR3 DNA is TGTGCCAGCAGCCGCCAATCAGATACGCAGTATTTT. Its protein product is CASSRQSDTQYF.

V gene TRBV19 combines with J gene TRBJ2-3; no firm D call. Trimming pared 5 bases from V and 2 bases from J, leaving 5 bases between. CDR1 and CDR2 from the germline V gene are LNHDA and SQIVND (reference sequence). The CDR3 spans 12 residues. The CDR3 DNA sequence: TGTGCCAGTAGTTCAGACACAGATACGCAGTATTTT. Translated, it gives CASSSDTDTQYF.

J is TRBJ2-5 and V is TRBV28; D could derive from TRBD1 or TRBD2 (6 bases each). Germline CDR1 and CDR2: MDHEN and SYDVKM. With 8 bases removed from V and 5 bases from J, the gap between germline ends came to 12 bases. CDR3 length: 12 amino acids. The CDR3 bases are TGTGCCAGCGGGGGGCTTGGGGAGACCCAGTACTTC. This codes for CASGGLGETQYF.

The gene calls are TRBV4-3 and TRBJ1-4; D uncertain. Trimming took off 0 bases at V and 6 bases at J, with 14 bases between the two ends. This CDR3 has 16 residues. CDR1 is LGHNA, CDR2 YSLEER, per germline. CDR3 coding DNA: TGCGCCAGCAGCCAAGATTTCGGGGTAGGTGATGAAAAACTGTTTTTT. The encoded protein is CASSQDFGVGDEKLFF.